This paragraph covers one T cell receptor (beta chain) sequence. What it binds is unknown. The CDR3 totals 11 residues. Germline V gene lookup returns CDR1 MNHNY and CDR2 SVGAGI (reference sequence). Trimming took off 9 bases at V and 2 bases at J, with 8 bases between the two ends. Assay: immunoSEQ multiplex PCR; the TCRdb copy retains only in-frame clones and omits some. The sample lists roughly 79,000 clones, about 92% occurring once. These data are taken from a study of T cell responses to AZD1222 COVID-19 vaccine. Findings and caveats of the study: It should be noted that donors were predominantly white British and more often female, and clonal diversity was possibly underestimated.

This clonotype originated in an adult in good health. This material consisted of peripheral blood, taken on day 0 of MenACWY control vaccination. The chain combines TRBV6-6 with TRBJ2-7, with TRBD2 as a possible D gene (5 bases). CDR3 in DNA: TGTGCCAGGCGAGGGACCTACGAGCAGTACTTC. This translates into CARRGTYEQYF.